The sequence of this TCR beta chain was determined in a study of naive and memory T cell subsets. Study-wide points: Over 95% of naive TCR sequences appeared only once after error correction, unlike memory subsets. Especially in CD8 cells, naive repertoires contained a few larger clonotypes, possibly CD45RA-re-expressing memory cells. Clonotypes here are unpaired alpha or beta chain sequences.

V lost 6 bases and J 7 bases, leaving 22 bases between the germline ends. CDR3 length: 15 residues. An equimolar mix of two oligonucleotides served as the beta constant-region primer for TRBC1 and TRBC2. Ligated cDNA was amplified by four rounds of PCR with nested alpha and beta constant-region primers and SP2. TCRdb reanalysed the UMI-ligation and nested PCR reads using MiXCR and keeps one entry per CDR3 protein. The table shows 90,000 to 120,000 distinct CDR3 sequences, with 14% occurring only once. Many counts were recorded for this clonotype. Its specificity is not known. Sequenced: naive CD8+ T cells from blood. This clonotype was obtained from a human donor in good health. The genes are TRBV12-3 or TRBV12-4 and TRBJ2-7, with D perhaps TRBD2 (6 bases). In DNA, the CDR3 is TGTGCCAGCAGCTCCCCCGGGGAGGCGGCGGGGGAGCAGTACTTC. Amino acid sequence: CASSSPGEAAGEQYF.